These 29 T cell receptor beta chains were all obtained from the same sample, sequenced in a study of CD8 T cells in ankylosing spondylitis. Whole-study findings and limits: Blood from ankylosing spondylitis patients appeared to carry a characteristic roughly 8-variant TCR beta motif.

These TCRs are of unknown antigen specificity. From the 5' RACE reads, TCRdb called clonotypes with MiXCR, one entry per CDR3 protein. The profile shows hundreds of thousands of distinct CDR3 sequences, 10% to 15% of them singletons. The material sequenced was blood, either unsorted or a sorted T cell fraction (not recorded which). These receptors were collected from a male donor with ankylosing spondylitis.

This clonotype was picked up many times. CDR3 in DNA: TGTGCCAGCAGTTACACAGCAGGGGCAACTAATGAAAAACTGTTTTTT. Translation: CASSYTAGATNEKLFF. This rearrangement joins TRBV6-5 to TRBJ1-4; possible D gene TRBD1, 6 bases. This CDR3 has 16 amino acids. The germline V and J ends were trimmed by 2 bases and 0 bases, with 10 bases remaining between them. CDR1 and CDR2 (germline): MNHEY, SVGAGI.

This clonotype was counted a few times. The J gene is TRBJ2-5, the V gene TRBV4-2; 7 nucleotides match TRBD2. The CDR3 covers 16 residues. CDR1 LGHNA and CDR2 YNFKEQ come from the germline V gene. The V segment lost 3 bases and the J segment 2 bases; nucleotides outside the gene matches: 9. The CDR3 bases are TGTGCCAGCAGCCAGGCTTCGGGACTAACGCAAGAGACCCAGTACTTC. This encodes CASSQASGLTQETQYF.

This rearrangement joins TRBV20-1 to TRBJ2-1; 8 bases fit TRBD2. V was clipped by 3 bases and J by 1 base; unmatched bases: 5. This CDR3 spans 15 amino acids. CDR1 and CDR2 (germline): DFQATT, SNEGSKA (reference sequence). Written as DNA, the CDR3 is TGCAGTGCTAGGAAAGGACTAGCTTCCTACAATGAGCAGTTCTTC. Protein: CSARKGLASYNEQFF.

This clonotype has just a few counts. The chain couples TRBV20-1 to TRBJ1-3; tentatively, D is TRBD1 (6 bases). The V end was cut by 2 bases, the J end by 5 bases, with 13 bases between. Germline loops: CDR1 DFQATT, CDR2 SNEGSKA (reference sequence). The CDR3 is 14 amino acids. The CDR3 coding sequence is TGCAGTGCTAGAACCGGGACATCAAGAAACACCATATATTTT. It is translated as CSARTGTSRNTIYF.

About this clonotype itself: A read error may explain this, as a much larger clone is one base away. The CDR3 loop reads CSARDLGFTDTQYF. The CDR3 DNA reads TGCAGTGCTAGAGATCTCGGATTCACAGATACGCAGTATTTT. This sequence joins TRBV20-1 and TRBJ2-3; D unresolved. Germline CDR1 reads DFQATT; CDR2 reads SNEGSKA (reference sequence). This CDR3 is 14 amino acids long. The ends were cut back, 0 bases at V and 2 bases at J, with 9 bases in the middle.

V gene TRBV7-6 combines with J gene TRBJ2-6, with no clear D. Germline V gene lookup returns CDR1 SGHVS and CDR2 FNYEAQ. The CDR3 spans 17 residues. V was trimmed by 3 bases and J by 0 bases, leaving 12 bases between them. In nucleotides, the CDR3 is TGTGCCAGCAGCTTCGGGCAGACACTCTCTGGGGCCAACGTCCTGACTTTC. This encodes CASSFGQTLSGANVLTF.

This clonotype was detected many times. CDR3 in DNA: TGCAGTGCCCAGACGGGGAGTCAAGAGACCCAGTACTTC. Encoded protein: CSAQTGSQETQYF. V is TRBV20-1 and J is TRBJ2-5; TRBD2 is a possible D gene (5 bases). This CDR3 comprises 13 residues. V was cut by 6 bases and J by 2 bases, with 13 bases left in between. Germline V CDR1 and CDR2: DFQATT, SNEGSKA (reference sequence).

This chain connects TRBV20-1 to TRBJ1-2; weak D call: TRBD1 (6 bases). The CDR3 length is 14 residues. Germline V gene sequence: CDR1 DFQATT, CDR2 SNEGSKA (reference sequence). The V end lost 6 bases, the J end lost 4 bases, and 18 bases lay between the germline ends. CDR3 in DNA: TGCAGTGCGGTTCAAGGGGGGCACGTCTATGGCTACACCTTC. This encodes CSAVQGGHVYGYTF.

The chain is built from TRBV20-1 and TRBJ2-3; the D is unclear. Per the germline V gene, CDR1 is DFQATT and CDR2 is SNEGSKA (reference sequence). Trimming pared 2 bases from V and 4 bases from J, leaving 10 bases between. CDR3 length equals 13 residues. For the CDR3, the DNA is TGCAGTGCTAGATTGCCAAGGGCAGATACGCAGTATTTT. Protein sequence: CSARLPRADTQYF.

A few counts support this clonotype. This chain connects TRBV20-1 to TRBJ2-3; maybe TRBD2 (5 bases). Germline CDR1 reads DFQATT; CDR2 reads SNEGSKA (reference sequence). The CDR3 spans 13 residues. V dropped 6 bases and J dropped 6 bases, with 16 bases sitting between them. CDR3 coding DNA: TGCAGTGCCTCCGACTATCGTGCGGATACGCAGTATTTT. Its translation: CSASDYRADTQYF.

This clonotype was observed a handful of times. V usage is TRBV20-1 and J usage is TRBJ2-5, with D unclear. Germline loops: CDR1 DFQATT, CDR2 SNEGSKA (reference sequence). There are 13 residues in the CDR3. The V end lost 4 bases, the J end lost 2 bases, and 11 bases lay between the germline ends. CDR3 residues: CSAKSPLQETQYF. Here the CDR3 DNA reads TGCAGTGCTAAAAGTCCGCTACAAGAGACCCAGTACTTC.

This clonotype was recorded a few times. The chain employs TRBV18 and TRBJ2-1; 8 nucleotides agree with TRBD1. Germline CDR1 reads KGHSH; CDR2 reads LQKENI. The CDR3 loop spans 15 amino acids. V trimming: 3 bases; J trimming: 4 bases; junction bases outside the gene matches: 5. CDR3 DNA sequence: TGTGCCAGCTCACCCAACAGGGGGTCGTACAATGAGCAGTTCTTC. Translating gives CASSPNRGSYNEQFF.

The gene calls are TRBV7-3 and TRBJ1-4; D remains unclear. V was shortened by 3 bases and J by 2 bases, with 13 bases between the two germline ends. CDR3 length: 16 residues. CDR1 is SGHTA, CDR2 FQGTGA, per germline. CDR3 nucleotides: TGTGCCAGCAGCTTCCCTTTCGGGCGGACTAATGAAAAACTGTTTTTT. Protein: CASSFPFGRTNEKLFF.

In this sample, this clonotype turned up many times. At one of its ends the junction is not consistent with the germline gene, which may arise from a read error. CDR3 sequence reads: CASSLGQSYGYTF. In DNA form, the CDR3 reads TGCGCCAGCAGCTTGGGACAGAGCTATGGCTACACCTTC. The chain employs TRBV12-3 or TRBV12-4 and TRBJ1-2; 7 nucleotides agree with TRBD1. The CDR3 has 13 amino acids.

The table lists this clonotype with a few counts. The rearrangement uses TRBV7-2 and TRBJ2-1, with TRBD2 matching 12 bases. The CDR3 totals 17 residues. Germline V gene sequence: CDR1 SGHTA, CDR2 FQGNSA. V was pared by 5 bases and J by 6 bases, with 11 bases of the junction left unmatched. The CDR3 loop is CASSPHLVTSGSNEQFF. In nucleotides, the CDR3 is TGTGCCAGCAGCCCCCATCTCGTGACTAGCGGGAGCAATGAGCAGTTCTTC.

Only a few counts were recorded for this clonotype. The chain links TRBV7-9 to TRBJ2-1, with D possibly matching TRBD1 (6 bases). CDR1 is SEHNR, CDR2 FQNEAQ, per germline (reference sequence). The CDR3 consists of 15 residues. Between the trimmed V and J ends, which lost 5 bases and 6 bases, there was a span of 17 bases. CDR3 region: CASSRPGQGSNEQFF. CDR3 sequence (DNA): TGTGCCAGCAGCCGCCCGGGCCAGGGGTCCAATGAGCAGTTCTTC. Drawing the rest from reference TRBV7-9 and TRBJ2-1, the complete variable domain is DTGVSQNPRHKITKRGQNVTFRCDPISEHNRLYWYRQTLGQGPEFLTYFQNEAQLEKSRLLSDRFSAERPKGSFSTLEIQRTEQGDSAMYLCASSRPGQGSNEQFFGPGTRLTVL.

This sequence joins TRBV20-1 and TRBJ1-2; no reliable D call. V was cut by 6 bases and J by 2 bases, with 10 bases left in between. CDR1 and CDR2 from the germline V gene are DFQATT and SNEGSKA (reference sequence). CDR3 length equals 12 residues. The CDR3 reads CSASTENYGYTF. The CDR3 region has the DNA TGCAGTGCCTCGACGGAGAACTATGGCTACACCTTC.

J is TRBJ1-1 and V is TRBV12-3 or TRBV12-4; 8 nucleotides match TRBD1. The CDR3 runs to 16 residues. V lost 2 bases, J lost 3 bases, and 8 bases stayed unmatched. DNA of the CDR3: TGTGCCAGCAGTTTAAGGCAGGGGGCCGTCGACACTGAAGCTTTCTTT. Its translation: CASSLRQGAVDTEAFF.

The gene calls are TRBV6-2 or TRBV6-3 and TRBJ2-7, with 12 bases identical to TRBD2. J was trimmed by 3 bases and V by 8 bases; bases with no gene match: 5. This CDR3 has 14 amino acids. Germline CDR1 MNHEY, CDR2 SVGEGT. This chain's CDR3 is CASRRGLAGYEQYF. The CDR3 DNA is TGTGCCAGCCGAAGGGGACTAGCGGGCTACGAGCAGTACTTC.

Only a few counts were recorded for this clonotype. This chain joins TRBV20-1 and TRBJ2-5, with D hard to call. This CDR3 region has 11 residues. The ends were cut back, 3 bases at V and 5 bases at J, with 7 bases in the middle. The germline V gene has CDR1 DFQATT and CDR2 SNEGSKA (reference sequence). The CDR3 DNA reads TGCAGTGCTAGTATTGACGAGACCCAGTACTTC. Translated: CSASIDETQYF.

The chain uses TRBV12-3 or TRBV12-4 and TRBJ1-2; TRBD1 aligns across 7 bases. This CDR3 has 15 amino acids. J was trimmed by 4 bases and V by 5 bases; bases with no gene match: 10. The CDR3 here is CASSGPRGVSYGYTF. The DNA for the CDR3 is TGTGCCAGCAGTGGTCCCAGGGGGGTAAGCTATGGCTACACCTTC.

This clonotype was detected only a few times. The CDR3 nucleotides are TGCGCCAGCAGCCAAGCGCCGGGCCTGGGGTCAGATACGCAGTATTTT. Its protein is CASSQAPGLGSDTQYF. The chain is built from TRBV4-3 and TRBJ2-3; no firm D call. The V gene lost 1 base and the J gene lost 4 bases, with 15 bases spanning the gap. The CDR3 runs 16 residues. Germline assignment: CDR1 LGHNA and CDR2 YSLEER.

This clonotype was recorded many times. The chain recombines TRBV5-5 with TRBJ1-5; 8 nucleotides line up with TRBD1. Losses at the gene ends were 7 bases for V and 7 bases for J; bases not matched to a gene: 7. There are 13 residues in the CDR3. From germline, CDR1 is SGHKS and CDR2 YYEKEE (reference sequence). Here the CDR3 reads CASGQGMGQPQHF. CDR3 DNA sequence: TGTGCCAGCGGACAGGGAATGGGACAGCCCCAGCATTTT.

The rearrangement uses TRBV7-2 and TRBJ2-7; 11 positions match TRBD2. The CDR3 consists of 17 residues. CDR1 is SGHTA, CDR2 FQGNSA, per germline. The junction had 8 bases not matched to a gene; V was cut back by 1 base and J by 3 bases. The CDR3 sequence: CASSLVGLAGGYYEQYF. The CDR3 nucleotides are TGTGCCAGCAGCTTAGTAGGCCTAGCGGGAGGATACTACGAGCAGTACTTC.

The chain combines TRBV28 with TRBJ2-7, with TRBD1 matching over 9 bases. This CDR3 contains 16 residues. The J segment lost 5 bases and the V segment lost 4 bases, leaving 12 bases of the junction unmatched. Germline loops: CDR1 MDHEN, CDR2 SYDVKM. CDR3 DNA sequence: TGTGCCAGCAGTTCTCCCTGGACAGGGGAGTTGGACGAGCAGTACTTC. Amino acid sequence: CASSSPWTGELDEQYF.

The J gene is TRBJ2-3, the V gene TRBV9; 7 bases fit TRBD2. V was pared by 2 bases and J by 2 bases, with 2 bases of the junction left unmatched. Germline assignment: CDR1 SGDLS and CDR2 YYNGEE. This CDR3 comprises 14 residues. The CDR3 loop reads CASSVTSATDTQYF. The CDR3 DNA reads TGTGCCAGCAGCGTCACTAGCGCCACAGATACGCAGTATTTT.

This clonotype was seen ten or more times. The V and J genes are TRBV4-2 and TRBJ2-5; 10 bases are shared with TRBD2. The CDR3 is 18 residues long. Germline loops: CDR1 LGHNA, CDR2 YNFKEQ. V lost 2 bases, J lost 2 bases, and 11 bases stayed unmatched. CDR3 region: CASSQMKTGTSVQETQYF. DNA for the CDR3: TGTGCCAGCAGCCAAATGAAGACCGGGACTAGCGTTCAAGAGACCCAGTACTTC.

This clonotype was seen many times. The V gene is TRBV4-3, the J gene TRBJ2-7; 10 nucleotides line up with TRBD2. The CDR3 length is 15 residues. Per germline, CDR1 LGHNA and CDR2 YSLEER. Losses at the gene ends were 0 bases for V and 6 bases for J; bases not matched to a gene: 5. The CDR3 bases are TGCGCCAGCAGCCAAGATGGGGGACTAGCGAGCGAGCAGTACTTC. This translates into CASSQDGGLASEQYF.

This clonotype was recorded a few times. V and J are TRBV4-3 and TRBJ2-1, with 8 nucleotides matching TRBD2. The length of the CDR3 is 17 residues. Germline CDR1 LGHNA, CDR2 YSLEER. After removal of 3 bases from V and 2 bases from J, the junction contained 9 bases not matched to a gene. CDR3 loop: CASSQGLSGSAYNEQFF. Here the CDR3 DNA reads TGCGCCAGCAGCCAGGGTTTGAGCGGGAGCGCCTACAATGAGCAGTTCTTC.